The 14 T cell receptor beta chains presented below share a single source sample, sequenced in a study of blood T cell repertoires in COVID-19. Libraries were prepared by immunoSEQ multiplex PCR; TCRdb keeps only in-frame clonotypes and omits some of them. The profile shows approximately 250,000 clones, around 89% of them singletons. The sample comprised PBMCs or T cells enriched from blood (not recorded which). These TCRs come from a woman in her twenties or thirties who had recovered from COVID-19.

The genes are TRBV27 and TRBJ2-7; D is possibly TRBD1 (6 bases). Germline V gene lookup returns CDR1 MNHEY and CDR2 SMNVEV (reference sequence). Trimming removed 0 bases at V and 5 bases at J, with 20 bases between. The length of the CDR3 is 17 residues. The CDR3 DNA is TGTGCCAGCAGTTTATCCAGGACAGCCGTCCCTCTGGACGAGCAGTACTTC. It specifies CASSLSRTAVPLDEQYF.

The chain has TRBV5-1 and TRBJ1-2; 7 bases map to TRBD1. This CDR3 spans 15 amino acids. Germline trimming cut 5 bases from V and 4 bases from J; bases unmatched to any gene: 11. Germline lookup yields CDR1 SGHRS and CDR2 YFSETQ. The CDR3 DNA follows: TGCGCCAGCAGTGAAGGGCCAGGGGGAGGCTATGGCTACACCTTC. This sequence encodes CASSEGPGGGYGYTF.

The chain uses TRBV4-2 and TRBJ2-2; 7 bases map to TRBD1. The CDR3 loop spans 15 amino acids. The germline CDR1 and CDR2 sequences are LGHNA and YNFKEQ. Unmatched junction bases numbered 2, after V lost 1 base and J lost 3 bases. The CDR3 region is CASSQGDRDTGELFF. The CDR3 region has the DNA TGTGCCAGCAGCCAAGGCGACAGGGACACCGGGGAGCTGTTTTTT.

This clone was recorded once. This chain connects TRBV6-6 to TRBJ1-2, with TRBD1 matching 7 bases. The CDR3 is 15 amino acids. With 5 bases clipped from V and 7 bases from J, the junction kept 13 bases outside the gene matches. CDR1 MNHNY and CDR2 SVGAGI come from the germline V gene (reference sequence). CDR3 in DNA: TGTGCCAGCAGTACTAACAGGGGAACATTACTTGGCTACACCTTC. Translation gives CASSTNRGTLLGYTF.

This sequence joins TRBV4-3 and TRBJ2-2; 8 bases are a match to TRBD2. The V and J ends lost 1 base and 7 bases, in that order; junction bases with no gene match: 11. Germline CDR1 reads LGHNA; CDR2 reads YSLEER. The CDR3 is 17 amino acids. This chain's CDR3 is CASSQGSSGSHGGELFF. The CDR3 DNA reads TGCGCCAGCAGCCAAGGATCAAGCGGGAGCCATGGCGGGGAGCTGTTTTTT.

This chain links TRBV6-4 with TRBJ2-1; 10 bases align to TRBD2. This CDR3 spans 21 amino acids. The V gene's germline CDR1 is MRHNA and CDR2 SNTAGT. Unmatched junction bases numbered 20, after V lost 0 bases and J lost 6 bases. The CDR3 sequence: CASSDSVSAGGRTWWGNEQFF. CDR3 sequence (DNA): TGTGCCAGCAGTGACTCGGTCTCAGCGGGAGGGCGGACTTGGTGGGGCAATGAGCAGTTCTTC.

This clone came up a few times. The chain links TRBV4-1 to TRBJ2-2; 10 positions agree with TRBD2. CDR3 length equals 17 residues. With V trimmed by 1 base and J by 9 bases, 11 bases remained unmatched. Looked up from germline, CDR1 is MGHRA and CDR2 is YSYEKL. The CDR3 sequence is CASSQGTPSGRARELFF. The CDR3 nucleotides are TGCGCCAGCAGCCAAGGAACCCCCAGCGGGAGGGCCCGGGAGCTGTTTTTT.

The CDR3 coding sequence is TGTGCCAGCAGCTCCGGAGGGAGGGAGCAGTACTTC. As protein: CASSSGGREQYF. The rearrangement uses TRBV7-9 and TRBJ2-7, with a tentative D call TRBD2 (6 bases). Trimming left V 4 bases short and J 7 bases short, with 11 bases between. CDR1 is SEHNR and CDR2 is FQNEAQ in the germline V gene (reference sequence). This CDR3 comprises 12 residues. The full variable domain, its missing parts supplied by reference TRBV7-9 and TRBJ2-7, is DTGVSQNPRHKITKRGQNVTFRCDPISEHNRLYWYRQTLGQGPEFLTYFQNEAQLEKSRLLSDRFSAERPKGSFSTLEIQRTEQGDSAMYLCASSSGGREQYFGPGTRLTVT.

The rearrangement uses TRBV3-1 (or the pseudogene TRBV3-2) and TRBJ2-5; 13 bases line up with TRBD2. The length of the CDR3 is 16 residues. Germline CDR1 LGHDT, CDR2 YNNKEL (reference sequence). Trimming at V came to 0 bases and at J to 6 bases, leaving 4 bases not matched to a gene. This chain's CDR3 is CASSQDTSGGGKTQYF. The DNA of the CDR3 is TGTGCCAGCAGCCAAGATACTAGCGGGGGGGGAAAGACCCAGTACTTC.

The rearrangement links TRBV9 to TRBJ1-2, with 7 bases aligning to TRBD1. The CDR3 spans 15 residues. Germline V gives CDR1 SGDLS, CDR2 YYNGEE. Trimming removed 4 bases from V and 8 bases from J; junction bases left unmatched: 14. CDR3 region: CASSSYTGTADGYTF. In nucleotides, the CDR3 is TGTGCCAGCAGCTCTTACACCGGGACAGCCGACGGCTACACCTTC.

J is TRBJ2-5 and V is TRBV29-1; D may be TRBD2 (6 bases). The CDR3 is made up of 13 amino acids. Trimming removed 0 bases from V and 7 bases from J, with 12 bases in between. The germline CDR1 and CDR2 sequences are SQVTM and ANQGSEA. Here the CDR3 reads CSVEEGGYGTQYF. The CDR3 nucleotides are TGCAGCGTTGAAGAGGGGGGTTATGGGACCCAGTACTTC. The whole variable domain, filled in from reference TRBV29-1 and TRBJ2-5, reads SAVISQKPSRDICQRGTSLTIQCQVDSQVTMMFWYRQQPGQSLTLIATANQGSEATYESGFVIDKFPISRPNLTFSTLTVSNMSPEDSSIYLCSVEEGGYGTQYFGPGTRLLVL.

The chain links TRBV5-6 to TRBJ2-2; the match to TRBD2 covers 7 bases. Germline V gene lookup returns CDR1 SGHDT and CDR2 YYEEEE. This CDR3 has 16 residues. The trim removed 4 bases at V and 3 bases at J, leaving 9 bases unmatched. The CDR3 DNA reads TGTGCCAGCAGCGCGGATACGCGGGAGTACACCGGGGAGCTGTTTTTT. Encoded protein: CASSADTREYTGELFF.

This chain joins TRBV18 and TRBJ2-1, with 8 bases lining up with TRBD1. Germline V gene sequence: CDR1 KGHSH, CDR2 LQKENI. V was clipped by 2 bases and J by 8 bases; unmatched bases: 8. The CDR3 is 15 amino acids. The CDR3 DNA reads as TGTGCCAGCTCACCATGGCAGGGGGCGCGCGATGAGCAGTTCTTC. Translation: CASSPWQGARDEQFF. Based on the CDR3 plus reference TRBV18 and TRBJ2-1, the full variable domain is NAGVMQNPRHLVRRRGQEARLRCSPMKGHSHVYWYRQLPEEGLKFMVYLQKENIIDESGMPKERFSAEFPKEGPSILRIQQVVRGDSAAYFCASSPWQGARDEQFFGPGTRLTVL.

The V call is TRBV10-3, the J call TRBJ1-1; 9 nucleotides match TRBD1. V lost 7 bases and J lost 0; bases outside the gene matches: 3. This CDR3 contains 14 residues. CDR1 ENHRY and CDR2 SYGVKD come from the germline V gene. This CDR3 is CAITGTGLNTEAFF. Written as DNA, the CDR3 is TGTGCCATCACCGGGACAGGGTTGAACACTGAAGCTTTCTTT.